The entry below describes one T cell receptor (beta chain). The data derive from a study of blood T cell repertoires in COVID-19. At the level of the study: Sample material is recorded as cDNA or gDNA derived from T cells, B-cell-depleted T cells, or PBMCs.

Germline V CDR1 and CDR2: SQVTM, ANQGSEA. The CDR3 loop spans 11 amino acids. Trimming removed 3 bases at V and 7 bases at J, with 10 bases between. Clones were read by immunoSEQ multiplex PCR, and TCRdb kept only the in-frame ones, dropping some. The profile shows around 68,000 clones, around 87% of them singletons. The J gene is TRBJ2-7, the V gene TRBV29-1; D not resolved. The TCR was taken from a man between 50 and 59 years old with active COVID-19. Input material: peripheral blood. DNA of the CDR3: TGCAGCGTTGAGGTGACCGGGGAGCAGTACTTC. Translated, it gives CSVEVTGEQYF.